The 8 T cell receptor beta chains in this list originate from one sample, sequenced in a study of T cells after yellow fever vaccination. TCRdb reprocessed the 5' RACE reads with MiXCR, giving one entry per CDR3 protein. Of under 550,000 distinct CDR3 sequences in the sample, 20% to 25% were seen once. The input for sequencing was PBMCs, taken roughly 20 days after the first yellow fever vaccination. The receptors come from a man aged 18 to 30 who received the YFV17D yellow fever vaccine.

The table lists this clonotype with a few counts. The rearrangement uses TRBV6-1 and TRBJ1-4, with D perhaps TRBD1 (6 bases). Germline CDR1 MNHNS, CDR2 SASEGT. V gave up 6 bases and J gave up 0 bases, with 14 bases separating them. The CDR3 spans 16 residues. The CDR3 coding sequence is TGTGCCAGCAGCCCCAGGCGGGGGCCAACTAATGAAAAACTGTTTTTT. It translates to CASSPRRGPTNEKLFF.

The CDR3 here is CATNVDRGNFKYV. The CDR3 nucleotides read TGTGCCACCAACGTTGACAGGGGGAATTTCAAGTACGTC. The chain uses TRBV24-1 and TRBJ2-7; 9 nucleotides match TRBD1. The germline V gene has CDR1 KGHDR and CDR2 SFDVKD. V shed 8 bases and J 11 bases; nucleotides not matched to a gene: 12. This CDR3 region has 13 residues.

The genes are TRBV6-1 and TRBJ2-3; D gene uncertain. V shed 5 bases and J shed 4 bases, with 13 bases lying between them. The CDR3 consists of 14 residues. Germline V CDR1 and CDR2: MNHNS, SASEGT. The CDR3 coding sequence is TGTGCCAGCAGTCCGGGCCACCGTGCAGATACGCAGTATTTT. It specifies CASSPGHRADTQYF.

This clonotype was picked up a small number of times. The gene calls are TRBV7-2 and TRBJ2-5, with D perhaps being TRBD1 or TRBD2 (6 bases each). In germline, CDR1 is SGHTA, CDR2 FQGNSA. There are 14 residues in the CDR3. V lost 4 bases and J lost 5, with 14 bases in between. Here the CDR3 reads CASSSRRGEETQYF. The CDR3 coding sequence is TGTGCCAGCAGCTCCCGGAGGGGGGAGGAGACCCAGTACTTC. Complete variable domain (other parts from reference TRBV7-2 and TRBJ2-5): GAGVSQSPSNKVTEKGKDVELRCDPISGHTALYWYRQSLGQGLEFLIYFQGNSAPDKSGLPSDRFSAERTGGSVSTLTIQRTQQEDSAVYLCASSSRRGEETQYFGPGTRLLVL.

This clonotype was counted only a few times. The chain combines TRBV4-1 with TRBJ1-5; D is unclear. The CDR3 has 15 residues. V was pared by 1 base and J by 5 bases, with 12 bases between. CDR1 MGHRA and CDR2 YSYEKL come from the germline V gene. CDR3 sequence: CASSQVGFGDQPQHF. In DNA, the CDR3 is TGCGCCAGCAGCCAAGTAGGGTTCGGGGATCAGCCCCAGCATTTT.

The genes are TRBV12-3 or TRBV12-4 and TRBJ2-2; D is perhaps TRBD1 or TRBD2 (6 bases each). The germline V and J ends were trimmed by 6 bases and 2 bases, with 13 bases remaining between them. This CDR3 is 15 amino acids long. The CDR3 loop is CASSHRGPNTGELFF. The CDR3 DNA follows: TGTGCCAGCAGCCACCGGGGGCCAAACACCGGGGAGCTGTTTTTT.

This sequence joins TRBV6-5 and TRBJ1-6; D gene unclear. The germline V and J ends were trimmed by 4 bases and 12 bases, with 13 bases remaining between them. Per germline, CDR1 MNHEY and CDR2 SVGAGI. The CDR3 has 13 amino acids. The CDR3 sequence: CASSSQLGRPLHF. The CDR3 DNA is TGTGCCAGCAGTTCCCAGTTGGGTCGACCCCTCCACTTT.

V and J are TRBV3-1 and TRBJ1-1; D uncertain. V dropped 0 bases and J dropped 4 bases, with 12 bases sitting between them. The CDR3 spans 15 residues. CDR1 and CDR2 from the germline V gene are LGHDT and YNNKEL (reference sequence). The CDR3 spells CASSQDAGVGTEAFF. The CDR3, as DNA: TGTGCCAGCAGCCAAGATGCGGGAGTTGGCACTGAAGCTTTCTTT.